The 4 T cell receptor beta chains below come from one sample, sequenced in a study of Graves' ophthalmopathy and Graves' hyperthyroidism. RNA transcripts yielded amplified TCR beta CDR3 regions. HTBI primers were employed in first-round RT-PCR, then a second-round multiplex PCR followed. MiXCR was run by TCRdb on the multiplex PCR reads, yielding one entry per CDR3 protein. The sample has over a million distinct CDR3 sequences, about 40% seen once; the top ten hold roughly 10%. The material sequenced was peripheral blood or thyroid tissue (not recorded which). These receptors all stem from an adult man with Graves' hyperthyroidism.

The sample holds many counts of this clonotype. The chain has TRBV7-2 and TRBJ1-4, with a possible D match to TRBD1 (6 bases). Trimming removed 3 bases at V and 0 bases at J, with 17 bases between. This CDR3 spans 18 amino acids. Germline V gene lookup returns CDR1 SGHTA and CDR2 FQGNSA. The DNA of the CDR3 is TGTGCCAGCAGCTTTATGGGACAACCATTTGCAACTAATGAAAAACTGTTTTTT. Residues: CASSFMGQPFATNEKLFF.

This clonotype was observed many times. The rearrangement uses TRBV7-8 and TRBJ1-3; D possibly corresponds to TRBD1 (6 bases). This CDR3 has 16 amino acids. Germline values: CDR1 SGHVS, CDR2 FQNEAQ. The V end was cut by 3 bases, the J end by 0 bases, with 12 bases between. Here the CDR3 DNA reads TGTGCCAGCAGCTTTCTCGGACAGAGCTCTGGAAACACCATATATTTT. This gives the protein CASSFLGQSSGNTIYF.

A few counts support this clonotype. The genes are TRBV20-1 and TRBJ2-7; no firm D call. Germline lookup yields CDR1 DFQATT and CDR2 SNEGSKA (reference sequence). Between the trimmed V and J ends, which lost 1 base and 5 bases, there was a span of 6 bases. This CDR3 spans 11 amino acids. CDR3: CSARVPNEQYF. In DNA form, the CDR3 reads TGCAGTGCTAGAGTACCAAACGAGCAGTACTTC.

Notes on this clonotype: A much larger clone lies a single base off, so this may be a read error. The chain is built from TRBV20-1 and TRBJ1-6; a weak D match, TRBD1 (5 bases). The CDR3 has 13 residues. CDR1 and CDR2 (germline): DFQATT, SNEGSKA (reference sequence). The CDR3, as DNA: TGCAGCGCAATGACCTGGGACGGAGGGACCCCCCACTTT. Translating gives CSAMTWDGGTPHF.